What follows is one T cell receptor (beta chain) and its context. What it recognizes is unknown. This entry is derived from a study of T cells expressing NK-cell markers. Background on the study: It was from sorted CD3+CD56+NKG2C+, CD3+CD56+NKG2C- and CD3+CD56-NKG2C+ T cells that TCR beta repertoires came. Study-level points and caveats: Nothing established the HCMV specificity of expanded NKG2C+ T cell clones.

The germline CDR1 and CDR2 sequences are DFQATT and SNEGSKA (reference sequence). There are 13 residues in the CDR3. Production of TCR beta cDNA relied on 5'RACE template switching with UMIs. TCRdb re-called the 5' RACE reads and catalogs CDR3 proteins one per entry, DNA excluded. The sample shows about 180,000 distinct CDR3 sequences, and about 18% sits with its ten largest clones. The sequencing sample was made of blood T cells: a sorted CD56 or NKG2C T cell subset, CD4+ or CD8+ T cells, or bulk PBMC T cells (not recorded which). The source is a woman aged 18 to 75 in good health. The chain recombines TRBV20-1 with TRBJ2-3; as DNA is missing, the TRBD1 call by TCRdb cannot be tested. This CDR3 reads CSAYTTPRDTQYF.